The 12 T cell receptor beta chains in this list originate from one sample, sequenced in a study of shared clonotypes between healthy human individuals. Sequencing was performed with immunoSEQ multiplex PCR; in TCRdb, only in-frame clones are kept and a portion is missing. The data show 2 million to 2.5 million clones, with approximately 94% seen just once and around 0.37% held by the top ten. Sequenced material: naive CD4+ T cells from PBMCs. Subset: CD45RA+ positively selected. These receptor sequences come from a man aged 18 to 29 in good health. Some clones in this sample may be carry-over from other donors' samples.

This clone was recorded a few times. CDR3 protein: CASSFLETEAFF. The CDR3 bases are TGTGCCAGCAGCTTCTTGGAAACTGAAGCTTTCTTT. This chain links TRBV7-9 with TRBJ1-1; no clear D. The V gene lost 3 bases and the J gene lost 5 bases, with 7 bases spanning the gap. This CDR3 has 12 amino acids. The germline CDR1 and CDR2 sequences are SEHNR and FQNEAQ (reference sequence).

About this clone itself: The sample contains more than one DNA sequence encoding this CDR3. J is TRBJ2-5 and V is TRBV7-3, with 8 bases that match TRBD1. The CDR3 loop spans 14 amino acids. V shed 5 bases, J shed 2 bases, and the junction held 4 bases outside the gene matches. Germline CDR1 reads SGHTA; CDR2 reads FQGTGA. CDR3 sequence: CASSPGTGQETQYF. The DNA of the CDR3 is TGTGCCAGCAGCCCCGGGACAGGACAAGAGACCCAGTACTTC.

This clone was observed once. The rearrangement joins TRBV11-2 to TRBJ2-3, with 7 nucleotides matching TRBD1. The CDR3 consists of 18 residues. The germline V gene has CDR1 SGHAT and CDR2 FQNNGV. After removal of 2 bases from V and 3 bases from J, the junction contained 14 bases not matched to a gene. The chain's CDR3 is CASSLRPGDRVRTDTQYF. The DNA for the CDR3 is TGTGCCAGCAGCTTAAGGCCGGGCGACAGGGTACGGACAGATACGCAGTATTTT.

The chain links TRBV5-8 to TRBJ2-5; D is possibly TRBD2 (5 bases). Germline V gives CDR1 SGHTS, CDR2 YDEGEE. Trimming pared 0 bases from V and 5 bases from J, leaving 11 bases between. The CDR3 covers 14 residues. CDR3 nucleotides: TGTGCCAGCAGCTTGGGTCTAGCCAGGGAGACCCAGTACTTC. Its translation: CASSLGLARETQYF.

The genes are TRBV7-2 and TRBJ2-7; no clear D. CDR3 length: 14 residues. Trimming shortened V by 0 bases and J by 7 bases, and 13 bases separated the two germline ends. Per germline, CDR1 SGHTA and CDR2 FQGNSA. CDR3 DNA sequence: TGTGCCAGCAGCTTAGCCGTCGGCTCCTCTGAGCAGTACTTC. Translated, it gives CASSLAVGSSEQYF.

The chain combines TRBV15 with TRBJ1-3, with D tentatively TRBD1 (6 bases). V was shortened by 1 base and J by 4 bases, with 8 bases between the two germline ends. The CDR3 runs to 14 residues. Germline assignment: CDR1 LNHNV and CDR2 YYDKDF (reference sequence). This CDR3 reads CATSRGGLGNTIYF. As DNA, the CDR3 is TGTGCCACCAGCAGAGGGGGGCTCGGAAACACCATATATTTT. Filled out from reference TRBV15 and TRBJ1-3, the complete variable domain reads DAMVIQNPRYQVTQFGKPVTLSCSQTLNHNVMYWYQQKSSQAPKLLFHYYDKDFNNEADTPDNFQSRRPNTSFCFLDIRSPGLGDTAMYLCATSRGGLGNTIYFGEGSWLTVV.

The gene calls are TRBV25-1 and TRBJ2-7; 10 bases agree with TRBD1. The germline V gene encodes CDR1 MGHDK and CDR2 SYGVNS. Trimming removed 5 bases from V and 3 bases from J; junction bases left unmatched: 7. This CDR3 comprises 15 residues. This chain's CDR3 is CASSPPGQGGYEQYF. For the CDR3, the DNA is TGTGCCAGCAGTCCCCCCGGACAGGGGGGCTACGAGCAGTACTTC.

The V gene is TRBV5-1, the J gene TRBJ2-7; a weak D match, TRBD1 (7 bases). CDR1 and CDR2 (germline): SGHRS, YFSETQ. CDR3 length: 15 amino acids. The V gene lost 0 bases and the J gene lost 5 bases, with 15 bases spanning the gap. CDR3 in amino acids: CASSLVAGGHDEQYF. The CDR3 DNA reads as TGCGCCAGCAGCTTGGTGGCAGGGGGGCACGACGAGCAGTACTTC. The full variable domain, completed using reference TRBV5-1 and TRBJ2-7, is KAGVTQTPRYLIKTRGQQVTLSCSPISGHRSVSWYQQTPGQGLQFLFEYFSETQRNKGNFPGRFSGRQFSNSRSEMNVSTLELGDSALYLCASSLVAGGHDEQYFGPGTRLTVT.

The V call is TRBV7-2, the J call TRBJ1-2; weak D call: TRBD1 (5 bases). Germline lookup yields CDR1 SGHTA and CDR2 FQGNSA. V was cut by 8 bases and J by 2 bases, with 12 bases left in between. The CDR3 contains 13 residues. CDR3 nucleotides: TGTGCCAGCGGTAGGGGAGACAACTATGGCTACACCTTC. As protein: CASGRGDNYGYTF.

The chain is built from TRBV9 and TRBJ2-7, with TRBD1 identical over 9 bases. J lost 3 bases, V lost 4 bases, and 8 bases had no gene match. This CDR3 region has 15 residues. CDR1 SGDLS and CDR2 YYNGEE come from the germline V gene. The CDR3 here is CASSSADRGDYEQYF. DNA for the CDR3: TGTGCCAGCAGCTCAGCGGACAGGGGAGACTACGAGCAGTACTTC.

This clone was seen just once. At the DNA level, this CDR3 is encoded by other sequences in the same sample as well. This sequence joins TRBV19 and TRBJ1-5, with D possibly TRBD1 on 5 matching bases. CDR3 length: 15 amino acids. Germline CDR1 reads LNHDA; CDR2 reads SQIVND (reference sequence). V lost 7 bases and J lost 0, with 13 bases in between. CDR3 nucleotide sequence: TGTGCCAGTACCCCCTGGGGGGGTAGCAATCAGCCCCAGCATTTT. Its translation: CASTPWGGSNQPQHF. Based on the CDR3 plus reference TRBV19 and TRBJ1-5, the full variable domain is DGGITQSPKYLFRKEGQNVTLSCEQNLNHDAMYWYRQDPGQGLRLIYYSQIVNDFQKGDIAEGYSVSREKKESFPLTVTSAQKNPTAFYLCASTPWGGSNQPQHFGDGTRLSIL.

In its sample, this clone was seen once. V and J are TRBV28 and TRBJ1-2; 11 positions agree with TRBD1. CDR3 length: 16 amino acids. V lost 5 bases to trimming and J lost 4 bases; unmatched junction nucleotides: 9. Germline loops: CDR1 MDHEN, CDR2 SYDVKM. The CDR3 loop reads CASSLPGTGGAYGYTF. CDR3 bases: TGTGCCAGCAGTCTACCGGGGACAGGGGGTGCCTATGGCTACACCTTC.